This paragraph covers one T cell receptor (beta chain) sequence. No antigen is known for it. This entry is derived from a study of cytomegalovirus exposure and HLA in healthy donors. On the study more broadly: Later, an analysis reported that the 120 or so validation repertoires had used the same platform as the roughly 660 first-cohort repertoires. Notes on the study in general: A few CMV-associated chains were confirmed in vitro to be specific for CMV antigens. Subsequent analysis showed first-cohort TCR clusters tending to co-occur in more than 90 validation repertoires. Investigators reported under 200 TCR beta chains as tied to cytomegalovirus.

Data came from immunoSEQ multiplex PCR; TCRdb stores just in-frame clones and leaves some out. The table lists 130,000 or so clones, roughly nine tenths of them singletons. Germline V gives CDR1 MNHNS, CDR2 SASEGT. The CDR3 is made up of 15 amino acids. The V end was cut by 0 bases, the J end by 7 bases, with 10 bases between. This TCR was recovered from a woman aged 18 to 35 in good health and CMV-seronegative. The chain joins TRBV6-1 to TRBJ1-6; tentatively, D is TRBD1 (5 bases). Sequences were obtained from PBMCs. CDR3 DNA: TGTGCCAGCAGTGAAGCGTGGGGGGTCAATTCACCCCTCCACTTT. Residues: CASSEAWGVNSPLHF.